Described below is a single T cell receptor (beta chain) sequence and its context. The data stem from a study of human T cells and chemical hapten exposure. Study-wide context: Patients, predominantly female, presented with alopecia areata, totalis or universalis.

Library construction involved attaching unique molecular identifiers to individual cDNA molecules, which allowed quantitative, reproducible TCR counting. TCRdb reprocessed the RACE reads via MiXCR and lists one record per CDR3 protein. The sample holds 150,000 to 200,000 distinct CDR3 sequences, 13% to 15% seen once. With 6 bases clipped from V and 5 bases from J, the junction kept 12 bases outside the gene matches. The V gene's germline CDR1 is MNHEY and CDR2 SVGEGT. This CDR3 region has 15 residues. As for time point: patch test 1, 2 weeks after DPC sensitization. Noted treatment: therapeutic diphenylcyclopropenone sensitization with weekly scalp DPC.

The source is a woman aged 25-40 years with alopecia areata. Some clones in this sample may be carry-over from other donors' samples. V and J are TRBV6-2 or TRBV6-3 and TRBJ1-1; 7 bases align to TRBD1. The input for sequencing was whole blood, taken in connection with sensitization to the hapten diphenylcyclopropenone (DPC). The CDR3 DNA follows: TGTGCCAGCAGCCAGGACGACAGGGTACGAACTGAAGCTTTCTTT. It encodes CASSQDDRVRTEAFF.